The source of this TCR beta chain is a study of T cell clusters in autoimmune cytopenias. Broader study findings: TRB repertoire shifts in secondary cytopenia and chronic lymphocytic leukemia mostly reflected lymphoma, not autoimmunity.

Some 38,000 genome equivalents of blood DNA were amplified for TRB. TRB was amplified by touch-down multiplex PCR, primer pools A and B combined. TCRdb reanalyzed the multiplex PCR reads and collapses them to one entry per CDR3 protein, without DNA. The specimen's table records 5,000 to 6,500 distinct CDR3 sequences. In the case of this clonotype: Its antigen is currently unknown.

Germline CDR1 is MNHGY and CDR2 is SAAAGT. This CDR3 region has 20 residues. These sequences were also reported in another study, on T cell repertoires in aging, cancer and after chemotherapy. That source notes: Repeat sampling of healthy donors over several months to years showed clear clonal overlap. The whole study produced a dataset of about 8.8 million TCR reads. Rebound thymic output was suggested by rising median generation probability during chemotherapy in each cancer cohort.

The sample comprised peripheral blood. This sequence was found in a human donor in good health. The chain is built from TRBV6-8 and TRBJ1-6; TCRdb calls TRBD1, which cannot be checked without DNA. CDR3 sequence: CASSGGHLKSLSSYNSPLHF.